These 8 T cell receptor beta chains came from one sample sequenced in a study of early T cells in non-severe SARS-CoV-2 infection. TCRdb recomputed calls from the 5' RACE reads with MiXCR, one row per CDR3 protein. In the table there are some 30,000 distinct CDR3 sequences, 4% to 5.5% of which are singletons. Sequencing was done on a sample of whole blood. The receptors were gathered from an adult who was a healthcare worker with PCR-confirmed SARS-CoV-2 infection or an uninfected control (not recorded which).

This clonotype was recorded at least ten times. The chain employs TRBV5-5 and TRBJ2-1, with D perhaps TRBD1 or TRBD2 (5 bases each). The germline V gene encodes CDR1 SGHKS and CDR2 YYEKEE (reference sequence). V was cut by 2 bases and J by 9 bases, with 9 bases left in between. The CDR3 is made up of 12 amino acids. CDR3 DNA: TGTGCCAGCAGCTTAAAGGGGAGTGAGCAGTTCTTC. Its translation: CASSLKGSEQFF.

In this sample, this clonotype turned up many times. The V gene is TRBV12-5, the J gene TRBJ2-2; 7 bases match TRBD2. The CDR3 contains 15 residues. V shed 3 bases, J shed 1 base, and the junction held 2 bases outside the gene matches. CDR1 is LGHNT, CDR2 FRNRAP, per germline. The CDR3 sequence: CASGLLAGNTGELFF. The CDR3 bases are TGTGCTAGTGGTTTATTAGCGGGGAACACCGGGGAGCTGTTTTTT.

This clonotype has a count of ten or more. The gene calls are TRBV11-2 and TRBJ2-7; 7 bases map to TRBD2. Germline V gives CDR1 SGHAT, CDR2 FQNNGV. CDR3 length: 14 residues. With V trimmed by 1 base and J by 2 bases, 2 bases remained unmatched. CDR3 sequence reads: CASSLGSGTYEQYF. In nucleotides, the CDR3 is TGTGCCAGCAGCTTAGGAAGCGGGACCTACGAGCAGTACTTC.

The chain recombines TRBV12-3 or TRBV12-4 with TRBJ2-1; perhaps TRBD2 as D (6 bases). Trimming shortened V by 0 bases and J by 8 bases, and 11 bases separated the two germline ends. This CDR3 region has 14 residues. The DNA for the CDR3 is TGTGCCAGCAGTTTAGCGGGGGGATTACATGAGCAGTTCTTC. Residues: CASSLAGGLHEQFF.

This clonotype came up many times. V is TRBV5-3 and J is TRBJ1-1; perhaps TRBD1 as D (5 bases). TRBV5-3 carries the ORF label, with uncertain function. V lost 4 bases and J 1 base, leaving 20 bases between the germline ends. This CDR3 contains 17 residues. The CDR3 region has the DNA TGTGCCAGAAGCACCAGACAGTCCTGCCACGCGAACACTGAAGCTTTCTTT. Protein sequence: CARSTRQSCHANTEAFF.

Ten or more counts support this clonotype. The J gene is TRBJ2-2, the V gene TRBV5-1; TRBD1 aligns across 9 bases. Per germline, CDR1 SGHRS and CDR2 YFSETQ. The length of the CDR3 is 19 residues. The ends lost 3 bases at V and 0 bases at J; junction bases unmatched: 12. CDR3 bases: TGCGCCAGCAGCTCGTGGACAGGGGAGGTTCGGCCGAACACCGGGGAGCTGTTTTTT. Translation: CASSSWTGEVRPNTGELFF.

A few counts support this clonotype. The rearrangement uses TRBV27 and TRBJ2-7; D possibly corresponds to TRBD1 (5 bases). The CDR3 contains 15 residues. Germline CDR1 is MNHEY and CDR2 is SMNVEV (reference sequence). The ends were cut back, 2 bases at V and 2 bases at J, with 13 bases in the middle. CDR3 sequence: CASSLHRGSPYEQYF. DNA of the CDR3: TGTGCCAGCAGTTTACATAGGGGAAGTCCCTACGAGCAGTACTTC.

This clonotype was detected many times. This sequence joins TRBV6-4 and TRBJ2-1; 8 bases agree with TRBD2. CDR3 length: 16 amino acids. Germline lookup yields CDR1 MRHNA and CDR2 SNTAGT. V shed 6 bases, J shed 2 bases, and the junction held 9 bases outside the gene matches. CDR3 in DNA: TGTGCCAGCAGGCCGGCGGGGGGAGGGCCCTACAATGAGCAGTTCTTC. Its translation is CASRPAGGGPYNEQFF.